Listed below are T cell receptor beta chains from one sample, sequenced in a study of CD8+ T cells in alopecia areata. Sequencing was performed with immunoSEQ multiplex PCR; in TCRdb, only in-frame clones are kept and a portion is missing. The data hold under 70,000 clones, with roughly 96% observed a single time. The sample consisted of CD8+ T cells sorted from blood, taken at week 0. Source of these receptors: a human donor with alopecia areata. The CDR3 runs from the conserved cysteine through the conserved F or W. A D gene is named only where the DNA matches it firmly. Clone size is not always given. Where it is, it says once, few, many or a class for expanded clones.

size	D	V	J	CDR3	DNA
NA	TRBD2	TRBV30	TRBJ2-7	CAWATGLAGEEQYF	TGTGCCTGGGCTACGGGACTAGCGGGGGAGGAGCAGTACTTC
NA	NA	TRBV5-1	TRBJ1-5	CASSPGTSRNQPQHF	TGCGCCAGCAGCCCTGGGACGTCCCGCAATCAGCCCCAGCATTTT
NA	TRBD2	TRBV9	TRBJ2-1	CASSLTGGEYNEQFF	TGTGCCAGCAGCTTAACTGGGGGGGAATACAATGAGCAGTTCTTC
NA	TRBD2	TRBV11-1	TRBJ2-1	CASSSLAYSGGLNEQFF	TGTGCCAGCAGCTCCCTGGCGTACAGCGGGGGGCTCAATGAGCAGTTCTTC
NA	TRBD1	TRBV13	TRBJ2-7	CASSQIMGQGAHEQYF	TGTGCCAGCAGCCAAATAATGGGACAGGGGGCCCACGAGCAGTACTTC
NA	TRBD1	TRBV28	TRBJ2-4	CASSSPLPDRGLAKNIQYF	TGTGCCAGCAGCTCGCCCCTCCCCGACAGGGGGTTGGCCAAAAACATTCAGTACTTC
NA	NA	TRBV7-2	TRBJ1-5	CASSPGLFYQPQHF	TGTGCCAGCAGCCCGGGACTTTTTTATCAGCCCCAGCATTTT
NA	NA	TRBV6-5	TRBJ2-7	CASSLDGVAYEQYF	TGTGCCAGCAGTTTGGACGGTGTTGCCTACGAGCAGTACTTC
NA	NA	TRBV29-1	TRBJ2-2	CSVLKNTGELFF	TGCAGCGTCCTTAAGAACACCGGGGAGCTGTTTTTT
NA	TRBD1	TRBV4-3	TRBJ2-1	CASSLGTGGGDEQFF	TGCGCCAGCAGCCTCGGGACAGGGGGCGGGGATGAGCAGTTCTTC
NA	NA	TRBV29-1	TRBJ2-7	CSVLGGAYEQYF	TGCAGCGTTTTGGGGGGGGCGTACGAGCAGTACTTC
NA	TRBD2	TRBV27	TRBJ2-7	CASSLSAGTSTYEQYF	TGTGCCAGCAGTTTATCCGCGGGGACTAGCACCTACGAGCAGTACTTC
NA	TRBD1	TRBV6-5	TRBJ1-4	CASSYWQGASNEKLFF	TGTGCCAGCAGTTACTGGCAGGGGGCCTCTAATGAAAAACTGTTTTTT
NA	TRBD1	TRBV4-1	TRBJ1-3	CASSQVTGGGNTIYF	TGCGCCAGCAGCCAAGTTACAGGGGGCGGAAACACCATATATTTT
NA	TRBD2	TRBV7-6	TRBJ2-1	CASSFPPGGDYNEQFF	TGTGCCAGCAGCTTTCCCCCGGGGGGTGACTACAATGAGCAGTTCTTC
once	NA	TRBV6-5	TRBJ2-5	CASSYGSIETQYF	TGTGCCAGCAGTTATGGGAGTATAGAGACCCAGTACTTC
NA	TRBD1	TRBV4-1	TRBJ2-5	CASSQGQSGETQYF	TGCGCCAGCAGCCAGGGACAGTCCGGGGAGACCCAGTACTTC
NA	NA	TRBV4-3	TRBJ1-6	CASSQDHNSPLHF	TGCGCCAGCAGCCAAGATCATAATTCACCCCTCCACTTT
once	NA	TRBV11-2	TRBJ2-1	CASRFSSYNEQFF	TGTGCCAGCCGATTTAGCTCCTACAATGAGCAGTTCTTC
NA	TRBD1	TRBV28	TRBJ2-1	CASSSDRGENEQFF	TGTGCCAGCAGTTCGGACAGGGGGGAAAATGAGCAGTTCTTC
NA	TRBD2	TRBV11-2	TRBJ2-5	CASSPGLAGVGTQYF	TGTGCCAGCAGCCCCGGACTAGCGGGGGTCGGGACCCAGTACTTC
NA	TRBD2	TRBV4-2	TRBJ2-3	CASSQGSGGAPDTQYF	TGTGCCAGCAGCCAAGGCAGCGGGGGGGCCCCAGATACGCAGTATTTT
NA	TRBD1	TRBV7-2	TRBJ2-5	CASSDRDRDETQYF	TGTGCCAGCAGCGACCGGGACAGGGATGAGACCCAGTACTTC
NA	NA	TRBV29-1	TRBJ2-7	CSVVEDEQYF	TGCAGCGTTGTTGAGGACGAGCAGTACTTC
once	TRBD1	TRBV4-1	TRBJ2-7	CASSQDTAGTGSSSYEQYF	TGCGCCAGCAGCCAAGATACGGCCGGGACAGGGTCGAGCTCCTACGAGCAGTACTTC
NA	TRBD2	TRBV5-6	TRBJ2-7	CASSFKPGGAGEQYF	TGTGCCAGCAGCTTTAAGCCCGGGGGGGCTGGCGAGCAGTACTTC
NA	TRBD1	TRBV11-3	TRBJ1-4	CASSRTGEDEKLFF	TGTGCCAGCAGCCGGACAGGGGAGGATGAAAAACTGTTTTTT
once	TRBD1	TRBV14	TRBJ2-4	CASSHFRGPSKNIQYF	TGTGCCAGCAGCCACTTCAGGGGGCCCTCCAAAAACATTCAGTACTTC
NA	NA	TRBV11-3	TRBJ2-1	CASSSLDNEQFF	TGTGCCAGCAGCTCCCTAGATAATGAGCAGTTCTTC
NA	NA	TRBV5-1	TRBJ2-7	CASSLDGTYEQYF	TGCGCCAGCAGCTTGGACGGAACCTACGAGCAGTACTTC
NA	TRBD1	TRBV4-1	TRBJ2-7	CASRLTGTAAYEQYF	TGCGCCAGCAGACTGACCGGGACAGCCGCCTACGAGCAGTACTTC
NA	NA	TRBV11-2	TRBJ2-5	CASSFTGFQETQYF	TGTGCCAGCAGCTTTACAGGGTTCCAAGAGACCCAGTACTTC
NA	NA	TRBV7-9	TRBJ2-5	CASSLVGAGETQYF	TGTGCCAGCAGCTTAGTTGGTGCCGGGGAGACCCAGTACTTC
NA	NA	TRBV4-1	TRBJ1-6	CASSQTPDTSPLHF	TGCGCCAGCAGCCAAACCCCTGACACTTCACCCCTCCACTTT
once	NA	TRBV7-9	TRBJ2-7	CASSSSGVPHEQYF	TGTGCCAGCAGTTCGTCGGGAGTCCCCCACGAGCAGTACTTC
NA	NA	TRBV9	TRBJ2-1	CASTHEGGSYNEQFF	TGTGCCAGCACCCATGAGGGGGGCTCCTACAATGAGCAGTTCTTC
NA	NA	TRBV5-5	TRBJ2-7	CASSHRRDGAYEQYF	TGTGCCAGCAGCCATAGGCGAGACGGAGCCTACGAGCAGTACTTC
NA	NA	TRBV19	TRBJ1-4	CASKRAGQESRKLFF	TGTGCCAGTAAAAGGGCGGGGCAAGAGAGCCGAAAACTGTTTTTT
NA	TRBD1	TRBV27	TRBJ2-1	CASSLLRTGGVYNEQFF	TGTGCCAGCAGTTTACTCCGGACAGGGGGCGTCTACAATGAGCAGTTCTTC
NA	NA	TRBV18	TRBJ2-7	CASSSSYEQYF	TGTGCCAGCTCATCATCCTACGAGCAGTACTTC
NA	TRBD1	TRBV7-2	TRBJ2-1	CASSLAGGPYNEQFF	TGTGCCAGCAGCTTAGCAGGGGGCCCCTACAATGAGCAGTTCTTC
NA	NA	TRBV7-2	TRBJ2-7	CASRPWDFSYEQYF	TGTGCCAGCAGGCCTTGGGACTTCTCCTACGAGCAGTACTTC
NA	NA	TRBV29-1	TRBJ2-7	CSVELGRDHEQYF	TGCAGCGTTGAATTAGGCAGGGACCACGAGCAGTACTTC
NA	NA	TRBV7-8	TRBJ2-7	CASSSDSTYEQYF	TGTGCCAGCAGCTCGGACAGTACCTACGAGCAGTACTTC
NA	NA	TRBV5-1	TRBJ2-5	CASSLDIGETQYF	TGCGCCAGCAGCCTCGATATCGGGGAGACCCAGTACTTC